The 3 T cell receptor beta chains presented below share a single source sample, sequenced in a study of early T cells in non-severe SARS-CoV-2 infection. TCRdb re-analysed the 5' RACE reads in MiXCR, keeping a single row per CDR3 protein. Here the sample spans some 66,000 distinct CDR3 sequences, around 9% being singletons. The sequenced sample was whole blood. The receptors originated from an adult who was a healthcare worker with PCR-confirmed SARS-CoV-2 infection or an uninfected control (not recorded which).

This clonotype was seen only a few times. This chain links TRBV4-3 with TRBJ1-4; tentative D call: TRBD1 (5 bases). The CDR3 extends over 14 amino acids. Trimming removed 0 bases at V and 8 bases at J, with 10 bases between. Germline loops: CDR1 LGHNA, CDR2 YSLEER. Here the CDR3 DNA reads TGCGCCAGCAGCCAAGACAGGGTAGAAGAAAAACTGTTTTTT. Translating gives CASSQDRVEEKLFF.

This clonotype was counted a few times. The V gene is TRBV30, the J gene TRBJ2-7; D not certain. CDR1 and CDR2 from the germline V gene are GTSNPN and SVGIG (reference sequence). Between the trimmed V and J ends, which lost 0 bases and 5 bases, there was a span of 5 bases. The CDR3 has 11 amino acids. In nucleotides, the CDR3 is TGTGCCTGGAGTGTATACCACGAGCAGTACTTC. This sequence encodes CAWSVYHEQYF.

The V gene is TRBV11-2, the J gene TRBJ2-3; 11 positions agree with TRBD2. J gave up 4 bases and V 5 bases, and 14 bases lay outside the gene matches. This CDR3 is 18 amino acids long. Looked up from germline, CDR1 is SGHAT and CDR2 is FQNNGV. CDR3 in amino acids: CASSPSPGTSGKADTQYF. CDR3 nucleotides: TGTGCCAGCAGCCCTAGCCCCGGGACTAGCGGCAAAGCAGATACGCAGTATTTT.